The entry that follows covers one T cell receptor (beta chain) sequence. This clone has just one count. What this receptor recognizes is not known. The record has no base qualities; no much larger clone is one base away. At the DNA level, this CDR3 is encoded by other sequences in the same sample as well. The sample comes from a study of shared clonotypes between healthy human individuals (dated by TCRdb to between 2020 and 2021). For the study in its entirety: Three men and a couple of women, aged 18 to 49 years, made up the cohort. For each donor, three plates each were used for CD4 naive and CD4 memory, two plates were used for CD8 naive, and one plate was used for CD8 memory. To increase sequencing depth and limit assay-specific biases, TCR repertoire library preparation and sequencing were carried out by different laboratories using diverse techniques. Between about 0.85 and 9.5 billion PBMCs per donor were obtained by leukapheresis. To estimate repertoire size and how much clonotype sharing occurs between individuals, the study deeply sequenced the blood TCR repertoires of about five healthy adults. Beyond this particular receptor, the publication reports: Across a handful of donors, approximately 5% of naive CD4, more than 3% of naive CD8, about 2.3% of memory CD4, and approximately 0.4% of memory CD8 clonotypes were shared. Sampling was restricted to blood, and TCR repertoires in tissue are likely to differ from TCR repertoires in blood. Because the study included only a small number of donors, the genetic and exposure-history diversity represented was limited. Based on pairwise subsampling, the degree of clonotype sharing among donors was expected to be affected by sequencing depth. Naive subsets generally had larger estimated clonotype richness than memory subsets did. Compared with non-shared clonotypes, the clonotypes found in all four sorted-subset donors had higher generation probabilities. Even with the large sequencing depth, rarefaction of the sorted-subset datasets indicated that sequencing was incomplete.

TCR CDR3 regions were amplified from genomic DNA by multiplex PCR using the deep immunoSEQ assay. Genomic DNA extracted from each cell subset was distributed evenly over all wells of several immunoSEQ 96-well plates, and each plate served as one replicate. Each replicate PCR for sorted subsets received roughly 200 ng genomic DNA, equal to roughly 30,000 T cell genomes. Purified libraries were quantified with a Qubit 3.0 fluorometer, sized on a Bioanalyzer 2100, and re-quantified with the KAPA Library Quantification kit. A separate single-read 150-cycle Illumina NextSeq 550 flow cell was used to sequence each immunoSEQ 96-well plate. Per the source publication's procedure: The immunoSEQ output contained only junctional sequences without quality scores, so filtering could not match that applied to full-length reads. Sequences were annotated with PyIR, a Python wrapper for IgBLAST v1.9, using IMGT germline references to assign V/J genes and CDR3. Reads were removed for weak V/J assignments (E-value above 1e-6), missing CDR3, stop codons, out-of-frame junctions, or ambiguous translated residues. V3J clonotypes were defined as sequences sharing an identical inferred V gene, J gene, and CDR3 amino acid sequence. Percentage overlap between repertoires was computed as shared unique clonotypes divided by the size of the smaller repertoire. Three approaches were used to assess repertoire richness: RTK rarefaction, the Chao1 estimator, and Recon v2.1 estimates of unobserved clonotypes. Generation probabilities were computed with OLGA for all TCRbeta clonotypes obtained by the gDNA method from a handful of donors. TCRdb re-hosts the immuneACCESS table, in-frame sequences only. Its copies lack some clones; in the studies checked, an unresolved V gene accounts for under half of them, and the cause for the rest is not known. D and trimming come from the DNA, and the V and J calls and clone size come from that table. The sample records approximately 500,000 clones, almost 97% of which are singletons. In total, the top ten clones hold about 0.054% of the sample.

The CDR3 runs 13 amino acids, cysteine and phenylalanine included. CDR3 DNA only is kept here, 39 bases in frame from base 1. Deletion took 3 bases off V and 0 bases off J, with a span of 6 bases between the germline ends. CDR1 and CDR2, per the germline V gene (reference sequence), are LNHDA and SQIVND. Donors were healthy HIV-negative adults with no recently reported acute infections or vaccinations. All donors were Caucasian adults living in Nashville, Tennessee, USA. CD4+ T cells were enriched through magnetic negative selection, after which naive cells were positively selected on CD45RA and the remaining negative fraction served as the memory subset. Blood was obtained by leukapheresis, after which PBMCs were separated by Ficoll-Histopaque density gradient centrifugation and cryopreserved in liquid nitrogen vapor phase. Analytical flow cytometry was used to check the purity and quantity of every magnetically sorted T cell population. From each sorted fraction, genomic DNA was isolated and quantified by UV absorbance on a Nanodrop 2000c.

The rearrangement combines TRBV19 with TRBJ2-7; the D segment cannot be called with confidence. The sample was naive CD4+ T cells sorted from blood. Read against the paper, the sample's cell subset or site label means: CD45RA+ positively selected. The sequence derives from a woman in her twenties or thirties in good health. The sequenced DNA: TGTGCCAGTAGTATGGATAGCTCCTACGAGCAGTACTTC. It translates as CASSMDSSYEQYF.